The 14 T cell receptor beta chains in this list originate from one sample, sequenced in a study of blood T cell repertoires in COVID-19. The repertoire was sequenced with immunoSEQ multiplex PCR; TCRdb's copy has only in-frame clones and lacks some. The repertoire holds 150,000 to 200,000 clones, 81% seen once, with approximately 11% in the top ten. The material sequenced was peripheral blood. These TCRs come from a middle-aged woman with COVID-19, enrolled during active disease.

This sequence joins TRBV7-6 and TRBJ1-1, with 7 bases lining up with TRBD1. Unmatched junction bases numbered 5, after V lost 4 bases and J lost 3 bases. The germline gives CDR1 SGHVS, CDR2 FNYEAQ. This CDR3 spans 14 amino acids. This chain's CDR3 is CASSYQGGDTEAFF. The CDR3 nucleotides read TGTGCCAGCAGCTACCAGGGGGGAGACACTGAAGCTTTCTTT.

This clone was observed once. This sequence joins TRBV6-1 and TRBJ2-7, with D tentatively TRBD2 (6 bases). CDR3 length equals 14 residues. Trimming took 3 bases from V and 5 from J, leaving 14 bases between them. The germline V gene has CDR1 MNHNS and CDR2 SASEGT. The CDR3 sequence: CASSEREEVDEQYF. CDR3 DNA sequence: TGTGCCAGCAGTGAGCGGGAAGAGGTAGACGAGCAGTACTTC.

The V call is TRBV28, the J call TRBJ1-2; 10 bases line up with TRBD1. The CDR3 length is 14 residues. After removal of 6 bases from V and 6 bases from J, the junction contained 7 bases not matched to a gene. Looked up from germline, CDR1 is MDHEN and CDR2 is SYDVKM. The CDR3 sequence: CASRAPGQGNGYTF. CDR3 sequence (DNA): TGTGCCAGCAGGGCCCCGGGACAGGGGAATGGCTACACCTTC.

The chain recombines TRBV12-3 or TRBV12-4 with TRBJ2-3, with 9 bases that match TRBD2. The CDR3 loop spans 12 amino acids. CDR3 protein: CATSGLTDTQYF. CDR3 nucleotides: TGTGCGACTAGCGGCCTCACAGATACGCAGTATTTT.

V usage is TRBV4-1 and J usage is TRBJ1-1; 7 nucleotides line up with TRBD1. This CDR3 spans 15 amino acids. The V gene's germline CDR1 is MGHRA and CDR2 YSYEKL. The V and J ends lost 0 bases and 4 bases, in that order; junction bases with no gene match: 5. CDR3 in DNA: TGCGCCAGCAGCCAAGAAGACAGGGCCGTCACTGAAGCTTTCTTT. It encodes CASSQEDRAVTEAFF.

This chain uses TRBV29-1 with TRBJ2-7; 10 positions agree with TRBD2. Per germline, CDR1 SQVTM and CDR2 ANQGSEA. The CDR3 consists of 14 residues. The V gene end was trimmed by 5 bases and the J gene end by 3 bases; junction bases not matched to a gene: 7. In nucleotides, the CDR3 is TGCAGCGTTCAAGCTAGCGGGGGCCACTACGAGCAGTACTTC. Its translation: CSVQASGGHYEQYF.

This clone occurred once. The DNA of the CDR3 is TGTGCCAGTAGTATCGGGGACAGGGGTGGTGAAAAACTGTTTTTT. Its translation: CASSIGDRGGEKLFF. The gene calls are TRBV19 and TRBJ1-4; 10 bases map to TRBD1. J lost 7 bases, V lost 3 bases, and 5 bases had no gene match. The CDR3 has 15 amino acids. Germline V gene sequence: CDR1 LNHDA, CDR2 SQIVND (reference sequence).

The V gene is TRBV2, the J gene TRBJ2-5; maybe TRBD1 (6 bases). The length of the CDR3 is 13 residues. V dropped 4 bases and J dropped 4 bases, with 10 bases sitting between them. Germline CDR1 SNHLY, CDR2 FYNNEI. The CDR3 protein is CASSVGAGETQYF. CDR3 nucleotide sequence: TGTGCCAGCAGTGTGGGGGCGGGAGAGACCCAGTACTTC.

The rearrangement joins TRBV19 to TRBJ2-3; 11 bases are a match to TRBD2. V lost 5 bases, J lost 4 bases, and 5 bases stayed unmatched. The CDR3 is made up of 15 amino acids. Germline V lookup: CDR1 LNHDA, CDR2 SQIVND (reference sequence). The CDR3 loop reads CASSSSGGIPDTQYF. CDR3 DNA: TGTGCCAGTAGTTCTAGCGGGGGGATCCCAGATACGCAGTATTTT.

The chain links TRBV6-4 to TRBJ2-7; weak D call: TRBD1 (7 bases). Germline V lookup: CDR1 MRHNA, CDR2 SNTAGT. V gave up 7 bases and J gave up 1 base, with 14 bases separating them. CDR3 length equals 14 residues. For the CDR3, the DNA is TGTGCCAGCATGGGAGCAGGGGGGTCCTACGAGCAGTACGTC. This gives the protein CASMGAGGSYEQYV.

The chain links TRBV19 to TRBJ1-5, with no clear D. Germline lookup yields CDR1 LNHDA and CDR2 SQIVND (reference sequence). The CDR3 is made up of 14 amino acids. Trimming took 0 bases from V and 6 from J, leaving 9 bases between them. The CDR3 DNA sequence: TGTGCCAGTAGTATAGATCTCGGGTTTCAGCCCCAGCATTTT. The encoded protein is CASSIDLGFQPQHF.

The chain is built from TRBV7-8 and TRBJ1-5, with D possibly being TRBD1 (5 bases). V dropped 2 bases and J dropped 5 bases, with 19 bases sitting between them. The V gene's germline CDR1 is SGHVS and CDR2 FQNEAQ. The CDR3 runs 17 residues. The CDR3 region is CASSLSSRVDDHQPQHF. CDR3 bases: TGTGCCAGCAGCTTAAGTTCCAGGGTTGATGATCATCAGCCCCAGCATTTT. The full variable domain, completed using reference TRBV7-8 and TRBJ1-5, is GAGVSQSPRYKVAKRGQDVALRCDPISGHVSLFWYQQALGQGPEFLTYFQNEAQLDKSGLPSDRFFAERPEGSVSTLKIQRTQQEDSAVYLCASSLSSRVDDHQPQHFGDGTRLSIL.

V and J are TRBV14 and TRBJ1-4; D possibly corresponds to TRBD1 (6 bases). The CDR3 has 12 residues. The V end was cut by 3 bases, the J end by 11 bases, with 10 bases between. Germline-derived CDR1 and CDR2 are SGHDN and FVKESK. The CDR3 DNA reads as TGTGCCAGCAGCCATCACACAGGGAAACTGTTTTTT. It encodes CASSHHTGKLFF.

The chain combines TRBV5-1 with TRBJ2-1; a possible D gene is TRBD2 (5 bases). CDR3 length: 17 amino acids. Germline-derived CDR1 and CDR2 are SGHRS and YFSETQ. V lost 0 bases and J 4 bases, leaving 17 bases between the germline ends. In nucleotides, the CDR3 is TGCGCCAGCAGCTTGGGCAGTGGACTCGAGTCTTACAATGAGCAGTTCTTC. Amino acid sequence: CASSLGSGLESYNEQFF.